The T cell receptor beta chain described here comes from a study of shared clonotypes between healthy human individuals (dated by TCRdb to 2020 to 2022). For the study in its entirety: The cohort comprised two women and a few men aged 18 to 49 years. Per donor, three plates each were used for CD4 naive and CD4 memory, two for CD8 naive, and one for CD8 memory. To estimate repertoire size and how much clonotypes are shared between individuals, the study performed deep sequencing of blood TCR repertoires from a handful of healthy adults. Libraries were prepared and TCR repertoires were sequenced by different laboratories using diverse techniques, in order to increase sequencing depth and limit assay-specific biases. Each donor's leukapheresis produced roughly between roughly 0.9 and 9 billion PBMCs. Findings and caveats that apply to the study as a whole: The small number of donors limited the genetic and exposure-history diversity represented. Higher generation probabilities were observed for clonotypes shared by all four sorted-subset donors than for non-shared clonotypes. Pairwise subsampling indicated that sequencing depth was expected to affect the degree of clonotype sharing among donors. Rarefaction of sorted-subset datasets indicated incomplete sequencing despite the large sequencing depth. Only blood was sampled, and tissue TCR repertoires likely differ from those in blood. About 5% of naive CD4, 3.5% of naive CD8, approximately 2.2% of memory CD4, and about 0.4% of memory CD8 clonotypes were shared across several donors. Estimated clonotype richness was generally larger for naive than for memory subsets.

Using the deep immunoSEQ assay, multiplex PCR amplified TCR CDR3 regions from genomic DNA. Extracted genomic DNA from each cell subset was spread evenly across all wells of several immunoSEQ 96-well plates, with each plate serving as a replicate. Each replicate PCR for sorted subsets received roughly 200 ng genomic DNA, equal to tens of thousands of T cell genomes. The purified libraries were quantified using a Qubit 3.0 fluorometer, sized with a Bioanalyzer 2100, and then quantified again using the KAPA Library Quantification kit. Every immunoSEQ 96-well plate was sequenced on a separate single-read 150-cycle Illumina NextSeq 550 flow cell. Per the source publication's procedure: Because the immunoSEQ output held only junctional sequences and lacked quality scores, the filtering could not match the filtering applied to full-length reads. Sequences were annotated with PyIR, a Python wrapper for IgBLAST v1.9, and V/J genes and CDR3 were assigned using IMGT germline references. Reads with weak V/J assignments (E-value above 1e-6), missing CDR3, stop codons, out-of-frame junctions, or ambiguous translated residues were removed. V3J clonotypes were defined as sequences sharing the same inferred V gene, J gene, and CDR3 amino acid sequence. The percentage overlap between two repertoires was calculated by dividing the number of shared unique clonotypes by the size of the smaller repertoire. Three approaches were used to assess repertoire richness: RTK rarefaction, the Chao1 estimator, and Recon v2.1 estimates of unobserved clonotypes. Generation probabilities for all TCRbeta clonotypes obtained by the gDNA method from a handful of donors were computed using OLGA. Drawn from immuneACCESS, this table holds only the in-frame rearrangements with V and J called that TCRdb kept. Clones are partly lost; checked studies trace under half to an unresolved V gene and leave the rest unexplained. The V and J calls and clone size are taken from that table; D and trimming were inferred from the DNA. The sample records roughly 2.1 million clones, 93% of which are singletons. The ten largest clones capture 1.7% of the sample.

CDR1 SNHLY and CDR2 FYNNEI are derived from the germline V gene. The CDR3 goes from the cysteine to the phenylalanine over 11 residues. Only the CDR3 DNA is retained, 33 bases long and in frame from the first base. For the CD8 naive samples, CD45RO-negative cells were positively selected for CCR7, yielding a CD45RA+CCR7+ population from which TemRA cells were excluded. The donors were healthy, HIV-negative adults who had no recently reported acute infections or vaccinations. Every donor was a Caucasian adult residing in Nashville, Tennessee, USA. After blood collection by leukapheresis, PBMCs were isolated using Ficoll-Histopaque density gradient centrifugation and then cryopreserved in the vapor phase of liquid nitrogen. Analytical flow cytometry was used to check the purity and quantity of every magnetically sorted T cell population. Genomic DNA was isolated from each sorted fraction and quantified by UV absorbance on a Nanodrop 2000c.

Remarks on this clone: Its antigen remains undetermined. A read error may account for a junction end that differs from germline.

The sequence derives from a man younger than 35 in good health. Some clones in this sample may be carry-over from other donors' samples. This sequence uses TRBV2 and TRBJ2-7, with the D gene uncertain. The sequenced sample consisted of naive CD8+ T cells from PBMCs. The sample's cell subset or site label is to be understood as: CD45RA+CCR7+. The nucleotide sequence is TGTGCCAGCAGGGAAGGTAGCGAGCAGTACTTC. Its product reads: CASREGSEQYF.